The clone carrying this TCR beta chain was found a few times. The entry originates in a study of blood T cell repertoires in COVID-19. About the research overall: Sites in the United States, Italy and Spain provided acute and convalescent COVID-19 samples. Sources were T cells, B-cell-depleted T cells, or PBMCs; the material itself was cDNA or gDNA.

Assay used: immunoSEQ multiplex PCR; TCRdb lists only in-frame clones, some missing. The sample lists 100,000 or so clones; roughly 82% were seen once. Trimming took 2 bases from V and 0 from J, leaving 20 bases between them. The CDR3 consists of 19 residues. Germline V gene sequence: CDR1 SEHNR, CDR2 FQNEAQ (reference sequence). The chain has TRBV7-9 and TRBJ1-3, with D possibly being TRBD1 (5 bases). The specimen sequenced was peripheral blood. The sequence came from a man between 65 and 80 years old with active or convalescent COVID-19. The CDR3 DNA reads as TGTGCCAGCAGCTTAAATGTAGGGGCCCGGGTCAGCTCTGGAAACACCATATATTTT. This sequence encodes CASSLNVGARVSSGNTIYF.